This TCR beta chain was identified during a study of T cell changes during pregnancy in multiple sclerosis. Using immunoSEQ multiplex PCR, the repertoire was profiled, and TCRdb retains in-frame clones only, with some absent. The sample holds 35,000 to 45,000 clones; 91% are singletons and the top ten take almost 2%. This CDR3 contains 17 residues. Unmatched junction bases numbered 4, after V lost 0 bases and J lost 1 base. Germline loops: CDR1 SGHNT, CDR2 YYREEE (reference sequence). The rearrangement links TRBV5-4 to TRBJ2-2; 9 nucleotides align to TRBD1. The sample consisted of CD4+ T cells from peripheral blood mononuclear cells, taken after pregnancy. The TCR comes from a female donor in good health, enrolled as a control in a pregnancy study. CDR3 loop: CASSLAPGQGNTGELFF. For the CDR3, the DNA is TGTGCCAGCAGCTTGGCACCGGGACAGGGGAACACCGGGGAGCTGTTTTTT.